Shown below are 5 T cell receptor beta chains from a single sample sequenced in a study of blood T cell repertoires in COVID-19. Repertoires were generated with immunoSEQ multiplex PCR, while TCRdb's copy carries only in-frame clones and drops some. This sample has about 100,000 clones, with more than 70% found just once. The material sequenced was peripheral blood. Receptors originate from a human donor in a cohort sampled during active COVID-19.

The chain links TRBV6-5 to TRBJ1-1; no clear D gene. V lost 1 base and J lost 2, with 11 bases in between. The CDR3 spans 15 residues. Germline V CDR1 and CDR2: MNHEY, SVGAGI. Here the CDR3 reads CASSYYGPPNTEAFF. The CDR3, as DNA: TGTGCCAGCAGTTACTATGGCCCTCCTAACACTGAAGCTTTCTTT.

J is TRBJ1-1 and V is TRBV30; TRBD1 is a possible D gene (5 bases). This CDR3 is built from 16 residues. V dropped 4 bases and J dropped 0 bases, with 18 bases sitting between them. Germline V gene data show CDR1 as GTSNPN and CDR2 as SVGIG (reference sequence). In DNA, the CDR3 is TGTGCCTGGAAGGATGGGCGGGGGTACATGAACACTGAAGCTTTCTTT. Translation gives CAWKDGRGYMNTEAFF.

The V gene is TRBV23-1, the J gene TRBJ2-1, with 10 bases lining up with TRBD1. TRBV23-1 is given ORF status, its function remaining uncertain. The junction had 5 bases not matched to a gene; V was cut back by 0 bases and J by 15 bases. This CDR3 comprises 13 residues. The CDR3: CASSQSWDRGGFF. The DNA of the CDR3 is TGCGCCAGCAGTCAATCGTGGGACAGGGGAGGGTTCTTC.

The CDR3 nucleotides are TGTGCCAGCAGTTACACCACAGGGCTCTTTGGCTACACCTTC. Translating gives CASSYTTGLFGYTF. This chain joins TRBV6-5 and TRBJ1-2, with a tentative D call TRBD1 (6 bases). Between the trimmed V and J ends, which lost 2 bases and 7 bases, there was a span of 14 bases. The CDR3 contains 14 residues. Germline V gives CDR1 MNHEY, CDR2 SVGAGI.

The chain joins TRBV2 to TRBJ1-4; 8 bases are a match to TRBD1. The CDR3 has 15 amino acids. With V trimmed by 4 bases and J by 6 bases, 7 bases remained unmatched. The germline V gene has CDR1 SNHLY and CDR2 FYNNEI. CDR3: CASSASQGAHEKLFF. The CDR3 bases are TGTGCCAGCAGTGCCTCGCAGGGGGCGCATGAAAAACTGTTTTTT.